These 9 T cell receptor beta chains share one sample of origin, sequenced in a study of response to subunit inactivated influenza vaccine. TCRdb used MiXCR to reprocess the RT-PCR reads, holding one entry per CDR3 protein. The table shows a few hundred thousand distinct CDR3 sequences, with 20% to 25% occurring only once. The specimen was PBMCs from blood, collected around 22 months after vaccination. The receptors here all came from a man aged 50 to 75 who received an inactivated influenza vaccine.

This clonotype was seen many times. The chain uses TRBV5-1 and TRBJ1-2; TRBD1 agrees at 7 bases. Germline-derived CDR1 and CDR2 are SGHRS and YFSETQ. The length of the CDR3 is 14 residues. After removal of 4 bases from V and 0 bases from J, the junction contained 3 bases not matched to a gene. DNA for the CDR3: TGCGCCAGCAGCCCGGGACAGACTAACTATGGCTACACCTTC. This encodes CASSPGQTNYGYTF. The complete variable domain, with remaining parts taken from reference TRBV5-1 and TRBJ1-2, reads KAGVTQTPRYLIKTRGQQVTLSCSPISGHRSVSWYQQTPGQGLQFLFEYFSETQRNKGNFPGRFSGRQFSNSRSEMNVSTLELGDSALYLCASSPGQTNYGYTFGSGTRLTVV.

This clonotype came up many times. Sequence at one end of the junction differs from germline and may be a read error. This rearrangement joins TRBV7-2 to TRBJ1-4; possibly TRBD1 for D (6 bases). CDR1 is SGHTA, CDR2 FQGNSA, per germline. The CDR3 sequence is 16 residues long. CDR3: CASSFDSGGAKEKLFF. The CDR3 nucleotides read TGTGCCAGCAGCTTCGATTCCGGGGGGGCTAAGGAAAAACTGTTTTTT.

This chain's CDR3 is CASSLGTLTYEQYF. CDR3 sequence (DNA): TGTGCCAGCAGCTTAGGGACCCTAACCTACGAGCAGTACTTC. The rearrangement uses TRBV7-9 and TRBJ2-7; unclear D gene. With 1 base removed from V and 2 bases from J, the gap between germline ends came to 9 bases. CDR3 length: 14 residues. Germline V gene sequence: CDR1 SEHNR, CDR2 FQNEAQ (reference sequence).

This clonotype was observed many times. CDR3 nucleotides: TGTGCCACCAGCAGAGACGGGACTAGCGGGAGAGGCTCCTACAATGAGCAGTTCTTC. The encoded protein is CATSRDGTSGRGSYNEQFF. The V call is TRBV15, the J call TRBJ2-1, with TRBD2 matching over 14 bases. The germline V gene has CDR1 LNHNV and CDR2 YYDKDF (reference sequence). CDR3 length: 19 amino acids. The V segment lost 0 bases and the J segment 0 bases; nucleotides outside the gene matches: 4.

This clonotype was found many times. This chain joins TRBV7-2 and TRBJ1-5; D call uncertain. Trimming stripped 5 bases from V and 0 bases from J, with 11 bases between. The CDR3 totals 15 residues. Germline loops: CDR1 SGHTA, CDR2 FQGNSA. CDR3 protein: CASSQDKYSNQPQHF. The CDR3 DNA reads TGTGCCAGCAGCCAAGACAAATATAGCAATCAGCCCCAGCATTTT.

The chain employs TRBV20-1 and TRBJ2-1, with TRBD2 identical over 8 bases. CDR1 and CDR2 (germline): DFQATT, SNEGSKA (reference sequence). The CDR3 contains 11 residues. J lost 9 bases, V lost 6 bases, and 4 bases had no gene match. The CDR3: CSAILAGEQFF. The CDR3 DNA sequence: TGCAGTGCGATTCTAGCGGGTGAGCAGTTCTTC.

This chain connects TRBV12-3 or TRBV12-4 to TRBJ2-1; possibly TRBD1 for D (5 bases). This CDR3 comprises 15 residues. V shed 6 bases and J shed 2 bases, with 14 bases lying between them. DNA of the CDR3: TGTGCCAGCAGGATTGACAGACTTACCTACAATGAGCAGTTCTTC. Its translation: CASRIDRLTYNEQFF.

In this sample, this clonotype turned up many times. The chain uses TRBV12-3 or TRBV12-4 and TRBJ2-1; 8 nucleotides line up with TRBD1. The CDR3 loop spans 14 amino acids. V shed 8 bases and J 6 bases; nucleotides not matched to a gene: 9. CDR3 bases: TGTGCCAGCCGCTACGCAGGGGGCATCAATGAGCAGTTCTTC. It yields the protein CASRYAGGINEQFF.

Concerning this clonotype itself: A read error may account for a junction end that differs from germline. The chain joins TRBV7-9 to TRBJ2-7, with D perhaps assigned TRBD1 or TRBD2 (5 bases each). The germline V gene has CDR1 SEHNR and CDR2 FQNEAQ (reference sequence). The CDR3 covers 13 residues. The CDR3 nucleotides read TGTGCCAGCAGCTACCGGTCCAGTCCCCCGGGGCCCTTC. This translates into CASSYRSSPPGPF.